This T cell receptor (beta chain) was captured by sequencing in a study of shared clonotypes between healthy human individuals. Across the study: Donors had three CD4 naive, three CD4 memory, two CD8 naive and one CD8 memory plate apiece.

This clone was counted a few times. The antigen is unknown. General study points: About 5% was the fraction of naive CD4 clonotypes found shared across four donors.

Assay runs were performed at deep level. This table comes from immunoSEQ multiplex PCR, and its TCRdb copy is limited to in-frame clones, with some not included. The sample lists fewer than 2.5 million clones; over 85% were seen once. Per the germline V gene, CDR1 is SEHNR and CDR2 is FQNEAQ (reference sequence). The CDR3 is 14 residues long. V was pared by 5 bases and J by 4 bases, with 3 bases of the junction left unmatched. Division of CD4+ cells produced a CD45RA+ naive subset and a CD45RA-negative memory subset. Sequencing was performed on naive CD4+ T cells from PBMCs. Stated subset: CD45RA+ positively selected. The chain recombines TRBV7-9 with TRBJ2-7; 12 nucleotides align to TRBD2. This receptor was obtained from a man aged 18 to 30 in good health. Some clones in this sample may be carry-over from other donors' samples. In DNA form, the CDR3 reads TGTGCCAGCAGCAGTCTAGCGGGAGGGTACGAGCAGTACTTC. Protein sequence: CASSSLAGGYEQYF.